This TCR beta chain was profiled in a study of T cell responses to AZD1222 COVID-19 vaccine. Notes on the study in general: Clonal diversity was possibly underestimated; the donors were predominantly white British and more often female. Vaccine-associated CD4 TCRs ranged over spike, dominating at 160-218 and 743-854.

As to this clone: Its target is not known.

Only in-frame clones appear in the TCRdb table, and some are missing; sequencing was by immunoSEQ multiplex PCR. The data hold approximately 120,000 clones, with 88% observed a single time. Germline values: CDR1 KGHDR, CDR2 SFDVKD. The CDR3 covers 17 residues. V lost 4 bases to trimming and J lost 2 bases, with 17 bases between them. V and J are TRBV24-1 and TRBJ1-5, with a tentative D call TRBD1 (5 bases). The sequence was obtained from an adult in good health. Sample: peripheral blood, taken on day 0 of AZD1222 vaccination. The CDR3 DNA follows: TGTGCCACCAGTGACGCACTAGGAGGGGCCGGCAATCAGCCCCAGCATTTT. This codes for CATSDALGGAGNQPQHF.